These 2 T cell receptor beta chains share one sample of origin, sequenced in a study of blood T cells in healthy people across ages. A second PCR of 7 to 11 cycles used a sample-barcoded 5' primer and a J-beta primer mix. TCRdb re-called the 5' RACE reads through MiXCR, storing one row per CDR3 protein. The sample comprises about 1.8 million distinct CDR3 sequences, about 50% of which are singletons, and about 2.1% rests with the top ten. Sample: blood. Every receptor here comes from a woman aged 40 to 50 in good health.

V and J are TRBV20-1 and TRBJ2-1; TRBD1 might be the D (6 bases). Trimming left V 0 bases short and J 9 bases short, with 12 bases between. CDR1 DFQATT and CDR2 SNEGSKA come from the germline V gene (reference sequence). The CDR3 extends over 13 amino acids. CDR3 sequence (DNA): TGCAGTGCTAGAGAACAGGGAAGACTTGAGCAGTTCTTC. This codes for CSAREQGRLEQFF.

This clonotype was counted a few times. The rearrangement joins TRBV28 to TRBJ2-1, with 8 bases fitting TRBD1. V lost 6 bases and J lost 8; bases outside the gene matches: 6. From germline, CDR1 is MDHEN and CDR2 SYDVKM. The CDR3 runs to 13 residues. CDR3 sequence reads: CASRDRVVDEQFF. DNA of the CDR3: TGTGCCAGCAGGGACAGGGTGGTTGATGAGCAGTTCTTC. Full variable domain (missing parts from reference TRBV28 and TRBJ2-1): DVKVTQSSRYLVKRTGEKVFLECVQDMDHENMFWYRQDPGLGLRLIYFSYDVKMKEKGDIPEGYSVSREKKERFSLILESASTNQTSMYLCASRDRVVDEQFFGPGTRLTVL.